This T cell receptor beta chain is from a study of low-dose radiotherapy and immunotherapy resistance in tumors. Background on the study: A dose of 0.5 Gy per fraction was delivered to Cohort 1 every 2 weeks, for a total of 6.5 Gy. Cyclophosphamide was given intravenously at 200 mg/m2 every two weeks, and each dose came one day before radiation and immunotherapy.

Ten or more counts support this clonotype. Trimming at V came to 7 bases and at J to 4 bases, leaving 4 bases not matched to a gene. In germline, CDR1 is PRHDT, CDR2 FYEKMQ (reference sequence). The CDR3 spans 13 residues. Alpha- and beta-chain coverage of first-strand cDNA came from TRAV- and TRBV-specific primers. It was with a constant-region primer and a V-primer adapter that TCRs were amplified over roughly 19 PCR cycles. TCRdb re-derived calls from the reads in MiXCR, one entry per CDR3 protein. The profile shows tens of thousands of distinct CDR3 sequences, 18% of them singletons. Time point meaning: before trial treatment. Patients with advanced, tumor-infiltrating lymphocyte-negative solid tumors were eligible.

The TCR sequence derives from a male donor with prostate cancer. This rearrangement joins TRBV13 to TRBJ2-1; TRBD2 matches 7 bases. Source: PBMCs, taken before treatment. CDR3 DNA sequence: TGTGCCAGCACCGGGCGGGGGTACAATGAGCAGTTCTTC. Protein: CASTGRGYNEQFF.